This note documents a single T cell receptor beta chain sequence. What it recognizes is unknown. The data were produced by immunoSEQ multiplex PCR, yet TCRdb's version contains in-frame clones alone and is incomplete. The table includes around 80,000 clones, roughly 91% detected once. This specimen belongs to a study of OX40 agonist ivuxolimab in advanced cancers. Study-level information: One hepatocellular carcinoma and a couple of cutaneous melanoma patients partially responded.

General study results and limits: It was also the case that some nonresponders had low normalized T-cell clonal expansion. Dose levels from 0.1 to 3.0 mg/kg saw CD4+ and CD8+ blood T cells expand clonally by week 6.

Germline-derived CDR1 and CDR2 are SNHLY and FYNNEI. Trimming shortened V by 8 bases and J by 8 bases, and 21 bases separated the two germline ends. The length of the CDR3 is 14 residues. This chain links TRBV2 with TRBJ1-2; a possible D gene is TRBD1 (6 bases). The input for sequencing was CD4+ or CD8+ T cells sorted from blood, taken in a trial of the OX40 agonist ivuxolimab. The sequence was collected from an adult with an advanced solid tumor such as melanoma, head and neck, liver or kidney cancer. CDR3: CASGKTEGERGYTF. Here the CDR3 DNA reads TGTGCCAGCGGTAAGACAGAGGGGGAGCGCGGCTACACCTTC.